Shown below are 32 T cell receptor beta chains from a single sample sequenced in a study of T cells in women clearing cervical HPV infection. The method was immunoSEQ multiplex PCR; TCRdb's version includes in-frame clones alone and lacks a portion of them. This sample contains about 41,000 clones. The sequenced material came from blood buffy coat. These receptors were taken from a woman aged 18 to 69 with a cervical HPV16 infection that either progressed to CIN3+ or cleared (not recorded which).

The sequenced part of the CDR3 DNA is TGCAGTGCTCCAGAGGTCGCTGGGGCCAACGTC. As protein: CSAPEVAGANV. The entire CDR3 protein is CSAPEVAGANVLTF. This sequence joins TRBV20-1 and TRBJ2-6, with D hard to call. The read halts 3 residues ahead of the CDR3 end, with the missing end drawn from the germline J gene. With 5 bases removed from V and 2 bases from J, the gap between germline ends came to 10 bases. CDR3 size: 14 residues. The germline gives CDR1 DFQATT, CDR2 SNEGSKA (reference sequence).

Notes on this clone: The CDR3 end falls 3 residues outside the read, so it is completed with the germline J gene. This chain connects TRBV7-7 to TRBJ2-7; 11 bases align to TRBD1. V lost 0 bases to trimming and J lost 2 bases; unmatched junction nucleotides: 6. CDR1 SSHAT and CDR2 FNYEAQ come from the germline V gene (reference sequence). This CDR3 has 17 residues. The DNA read from the CDR3 is TGTGCCAGCAGCTTAGCCCCCCCGGGACAGGGGGCCTACGAG. Translated, it gives CASSLAPPGQGAYE. The full CDR3 is CASSLAPPGQGAYEQYF.

A word on this clone: The read stops 3 residues short of the end of the CDR3; the missing end is completed from the germline J gene. The rearrangement joins TRBV9 to TRBJ2-7; 8 bases line up with TRBD1. This CDR3 has 14 amino acids. V trimming: 0 bases; J trimming: 6 bases; junction bases outside the gene matches: 5. From germline, CDR1 is SGDLS and CDR2 YYNGEE. The chain's CDR3 is CASSVAGGELEQYF. The CDR3 DNA, read in part, is TGTGCCAGCAGCGTAGCAGGGGGCGAACTCGAG.

On this clone itself: The observed sequence ends 3 residues before the CDR3 terminus, with the missing tail filled in from the germline J gene. The chain has TRBV30 and TRBJ1-2; perhaps TRBD1 as D (5 bases). Trimming stripped 5 bases from V and 3 bases from J, with 13 bases between. This CDR3 is 13 amino acids long. Germline CDR1 reads GTSNPN; CDR2 reads SVGIG (reference sequence). The CDR3 reads CAWVPQGHYGYTF. Partial CDR3 DNA: TGTGCCTGGGTCCCTCAGGGTCACTATGGC.

Concerning this clone: The read ends 3 residues before the CDR3 terminus; that terminus is restored from the germline J gene. V is TRBV5-1 and J is TRBJ1-1; D is perhaps TRBD1 (5 bases). V lost 2 bases and J lost 5, with 13 bases in between. The CDR3 length is 14 residues. Germline V gives CDR1 SGHRS, CDR2 YFSETQ. CDR3: CASSLVAGRTEAFF. Partial CDR3 DNA: TGCGCCAGCAGCTTAGTGGCAGGGCGGACTGAA. Variable domain in full (rest from reference TRBV5-1 and TRBJ1-1): KAGVTQTPRYLIKTRGQQVTLSCSPISGHRSVSWYQQTPGQGLQFLFEYFSETQRNKGNFPGRFSGRQFSNSRSEMNVSTLELGDSALYLCASSLVAGRTEAFFGQGTRLTVV.

With respect to this clone: The missing CDR3 end, 3 residues past where the read stops, is filled in from the germline J gene. V usage is TRBV7-9 and J usage is TRBJ1-3; TRBD1 agrees at 10 bases. The length of the CDR3 is 12 residues. The germline V gene encodes CDR1 SEHNR and CDR2 FQNEAQ (reference sequence). CDR3 DNA (partial): TGTGCCAGCAGCCGCGGACAGGGGGAT. Protein sequence: CASSRGQGD. The full CDR3 sequence reads CASSRGQGDIYF.

The DNA read from the CDR3 is TGTGCCAGCAGTGGTACAGGGGGCACCACTGAA. Translated: CASSGTGGTTE. The complete CDR3 reads CASSGTGGTTEAFF. The V and J genes are TRBV6-1 and TRBJ1-1, with 9 bases that match TRBD1. The sequenced fragment ends 3 residues before the CDR3 boundary, so the rest is inferred from the germline J gene. Germline assignment: CDR1 MNHNS and CDR2 SASEGT. This CDR3 region has 14 residues. J was trimmed by 4 bases and V by 4 bases; bases with no gene match: 4.

Details on this clone: The sequence runs out 3 residues before the end of the CDR3; the remainder is reconstructed from the germline J gene. The V and J genes are TRBV19 and TRBJ2-3, with 9 bases identical to TRBD2. The ends lost 5 bases at V and 4 bases at J; junction bases unmatched: 7. The CDR3 contains 15 residues. The germline V gene encodes CDR1 LNHDA and CDR2 SQIVND (reference sequence). The DNA read from the CDR3 is TGTGCCAGTAGTGAGCTAGCGGGATTATCAGATACG. It yields the protein CASSELAGLSDT. The full CDR3 protein reads CASSELAGLSDTQYF.

This clone is labeled medium-sized based on frequency. The observed sequence ends 3 residues before the CDR3 terminus, with the missing tail filled in from the germline J gene. The V and J genes are TRBV7-3 and TRBJ2-3, with a tentative D call TRBD1 (6 bases). Trimming pared 3 bases from V and 2 bases from J, leaving 9 bases between. The CDR3 has 14 amino acids. In germline, CDR1 is SGHTA, CDR2 FQGTGA. The sequenced CDR3 bases are TGTGCCAGCAGCTTTAACAGGGACACAGATACG. It is translated as CASSFNRDTDT. The whole CDR3 sequence is CASSFNRDTDTQYF.

As for this clone: Read coverage stops 3 residues before the CDR3 terminus; the germline J gene supplies the remainder. The gene calls are TRBV4-1 and TRBJ1-6; D unclear. The CDR3 is made up of 13 amino acids. Between the trimmed V and J ends, which lost 1 base and 11 bases, there was a span of 9 bases. Germline lookup yields CDR1 MGHRA and CDR2 YSYEKL. CDR3 DNA (partial): TGCGCCAGCAGCCAAGCCGGGTCCGCACCC. Translation: CASSQAGSAP. The entire CDR3 is CASSQAGSAPLHF.

Concerning this clone: The sequence runs out 3 residues before the end of the CDR3; the remainder is reconstructed from the germline J gene. The chain carries TRBV13 and TRBJ2-7, with 9 bases fitting TRBD1. CDR1 is PRHDT, CDR2 FYEKMQ, per germline (reference sequence). This CDR3 has 13 amino acids. The trim removed 5 bases at V and 5 bases at J, leaving 4 bases unmatched. Incomplete CDR3 DNA: TGTGCCAGCAGCCCTCGGACAGGGGACGAG. Protein: CASSPRTGDE. The whole CDR3 reads CASSPRTGDEQYF.

For this clone: The observed sequence ends 3 residues before the CDR3 terminus, with the missing tail filled in from the germline J gene. The chain has TRBV29-1 and TRBJ2-3; TRBD2 might be the D (6 bases). CDR3 length: 14 residues. Trimming stripped 6 bases from V and 6 bases from J, with 19 bases between. The germline CDR1 and CDR2 sequences are SQVTM and ANQGSEA. Incomplete CDR3 DNA: TGCAGCGTCGTGGATCGCGGGGTCAGGGATACG. Protein sequence: CSVVDRGVRDT. The whole CDR3 sequence reads CSVVDRGVRDTQYF.

On this clone itself: The read terminates 3 residues before the CDR3 end, so the remaining end is supplied by the germline J gene. The rearrangement uses TRBV5-1 and TRBJ2-7; 8 bases align to TRBD2. The V gene end was trimmed by 4 bases and the J gene end by 2 bases; junction bases not matched to a gene: 8. CDR3 length: 15 residues. Germline V gene sequence: CDR1 SGHRS, CDR2 YFSETQ. The CDR3 sequence: CASSPTAGVAYEQYF. The DNA read from the CDR3 is TGCGCCAGCAGCCCCACAGCGGGAGTCGCCTACGAG.

This CDR3 reads CASSEGTGSDTQYF. The covered CDR3 bases are TGTGCCAGCAGTGAAGGGACAGGGTCAGATACG. This chain uses TRBV6-1 with TRBJ2-3; 8 bases map to TRBD1. The CDR3 end lies 3 residues beyond the end of the read and is filled in from the germline J gene. V lost 1 base, J lost 4 bases, and 1 base stayed unmatched. Germline lookup yields CDR1 MNHNS and CDR2 SASEGT. This CDR3 has 14 residues.

With regard to this clone: Coverage ceases 3 residues before the CDR3 finishes, and the germline J gene fills in the end. This chain links TRBV19 with TRBJ1-6; 7 nucleotides align to TRBD1. The CDR3 totals 15 residues. Germline CDR1 and CDR2: LNHDA and SQIVND (reference sequence). Trimming cost V 5 bases and J 8 bases; bases outside gene matches: 9. The CDR3 spells CASSVQGSEHSPLHF. Incomplete CDR3 DNA: TGTGCCAGTAGTGTACAGGGGAGCGAGCATTCACCC.

Notes on this clone: The read ends 3 residues before the CDR3 terminus; that terminus is restored from the germline J gene. The rearrangement uses TRBV18 and TRBJ2-3; 7 bases match TRBD1. Germline lookup yields CDR1 KGHSH and CDR2 LQKENI. The CDR3 totals 16 residues. V lost 8 bases, J lost 2 bases, and 13 bases stayed unmatched. The covered CDR3 bases are TGTGCCAGCCATGGATCGACAGGGATTCTCACAGATACG. Its translation: CASHGSTGILTDT. In full, the CDR3 reads CASHGSTGILTDTQYF.

As to this clone: The read is 3 residues too short to cover the CDR3 end, so that end is filled in from the germline J gene. The rearrangement uses TRBV20-1 and TRBJ2-3; 7 bases align to TRBD2. V gave up 6 bases and J gave up 4 bases; unmatched junction bases: 4. This CDR3 is 12 amino acids long. The germline CDR1 and CDR2 sequences are DFQATT and SNEGSKA (reference sequence). The CDR3 loop reads CSAGAGSDTQYF. The CDR3 bases that were read are TGCAGTGCGGGAGCGGGATCAGATACG.

A note on this clone: Sequencing ends 3 residues short of the CDR3 end; the germline J gene provides the rest. V is TRBV29-1 and J is TRBJ2-2; 10 bases fit TRBD1. The germline gives CDR1 SQVTM, CDR2 ANQGSEA. This CDR3 comprises 18 residues. V trimming: 2 bases; J trimming: 1 base; junction bases outside the gene matches: 10. CDR3 protein: CSVETGQGPKRNTGELFF. The CDR3 bases that were read are TGCAGCGTTGAAACGGGACAGGGGCCAAAAAGGAACACCGGGGAG.

About this clone itself: From the germline J gene comes the end of the CDR3, since the read stops 3 residues before it. The rearrangement links TRBV2 to TRBJ1-5; 8 bases align to TRBD1. CDR1 is SNHLY, CDR2 FYNNEI, per germline. The CDR3 totals 14 residues. Trimming cost V 3 bases and J 4 bases; bases outside gene matches: 2. The CDR3 protein is CASSDRTGNQPQHF. The CDR3 DNA, read in part, is TGTGCCAGCAGTGACCGGACAGGGAATCAGCCC.

With respect to this clone: The CDR3 extends 3 residues past the end of the read, so its final part is completed from the germline J gene. V and J are TRBV20-1 and TRBJ1-1, with D possibly being TRBD1 (5 bases). This CDR3 region has 16 residues. The germline gives CDR1 DFQATT, CDR2 SNEGSKA (reference sequence). Trimming shortened V by 4 bases and J by 3 bases, and 21 bases separated the two germline ends. This chain's CDR3 is CSATGSQGWADTEAFF. The part of the CDR3 DNA that was read is TGCAGTGCTACTGGGTCGCAGGGATGGGCGGACACTGAA.

Comment on this clone: The sequence runs out 3 residues before the end of the CDR3; the remainder is reconstructed from the germline J gene. This chain joins TRBV30 and TRBJ1-1; TRBD1 might be the D (5 bases). CDR3 length: 17 residues. Germline V lookup: CDR1 GTSNPN, CDR2 SVGIG (reference sequence). V was shortened by 4 bases and J by 5 bases, with 26 bases between the two germline ends. The CDR3 bases that were read are TGTGCCTGGATCCTTAGCGGGAGTACTCGATGGGGGACTGAA. Translating it yields CAWILSGSTRWGTE. The whole CDR3 is CAWILSGSTRWGTEAFF.

Regarding this clone: The read ends 3 residues before the CDR3 terminus; that terminus is restored from the germline J gene. The chain couples TRBV2 to TRBJ1-1; no firm D call. This CDR3 contains 11 residues. Per the germline V gene, CDR1 is SNHLY and CDR2 is FYNNEI. Trimming left V 8 bases short and J 1 base short, with 5 bases between. The CDR3 loop is CASPGNTEAFF. The DNA read from the CDR3 is TGTGCCAGCCCAGGGAACACTGAA. Full variable domain (outside the CDR3, taken from reference TRBV2 and TRBJ1-1): EPEVTQTPSHQVTQMGQEVILRCVPISNHLYFYWYRQILGQKVEFLVSFYNNEISEKSEIFDDQFSVERPDGSNFTLKIRSTKLEDSAMYFCASPGNTEAFFGQGTRLTVV.

The part of the CDR3 DNA that was read is TGCAGTGCCGACCGGGACAGGGACACCGGGGAG. It is translated as CSADRDRDTGE. The entire CDR3 sequence reads CSADRDRDTGELFF. The chain is built from TRBV20-1 and TRBJ2-2; 9 bases fit TRBD1. The CDR3 is cut off 3 residues early in the read; its end comes from the germline J gene. CDR1 and CDR2 (germline): DFQATT, SNEGSKA (reference sequence). V shed 6 bases and J 3 bases; nucleotides not matched to a gene: 5. The CDR3 extends over 14 amino acids.

With respect to this clone: The read ends 3 residues shy of where the CDR3 ends; the end is completed using the germline J gene. This chain joins TRBV7-6 and TRBJ2-1; D is ambiguous. This CDR3 has 13 amino acids. The germline V and J ends were trimmed by 0 bases and 7 bases, with 7 bases remaining between them. Germline V gene data show CDR1 as SGHVS and CDR2 as FNYEAQ. CDR3 protein: CASSLAFLNEQFF. The part of the CDR3 DNA that was read is TGTGCCAGCAGCTTAGCATTCCTAAATGAG.

Comment on this clone: Read coverage stops 3 residues before the CDR3 terminus; the germline J gene supplies the remainder. The chain carries TRBV28 and TRBJ2-3, with TRBD2 matching 8 bases. Germline V lookup: CDR1 MDHEN, CDR2 SYDVKM. The CDR3 is 16 amino acids. V gave up 2 bases and J gave up 2 bases; unmatched junction bases: 6. CDR3 bases read: TGTGCCAGCAGTTTAGTGGGAGCGGGGGTCACAGATACG. Translating it yields CASSLVGAGVTDT. The complete CDR3 sequence is CASSLVGAGVTDTQYF.

With regard to this clone: The read terminates 3 residues ahead of where the CDR3 ends, so the germline J gene completes it. The rearrangement links TRBV5-3 to TRBJ2-3; a weak D match, TRBD2 (5 bases). TRBV5-3 is sorted into the ORF group, with uncertain function. This CDR3 is 16 amino acids long. V was clipped by 5 bases and J by 1 base, with 17 bases between them. Partial CDR3 DNA: TGTGCCAGAAGTCTTGCCGAGCGGTGGCGCACAGATACG. Translation gives CARSLAERWRTDT. The entire CDR3 reads CARSLAERWRTDTQYF.

Concerning this clone: With the read ending 3 residues before the CDR3 end, the germline J gene is used to fill in that end. The chain carries TRBV20-1 and TRBJ2-7; TRBD2 matches 7 bases. The germline V gene has CDR1 DFQATT and CDR2 SNEGSKA (reference sequence). The CDR3 loop spans 15 amino acids. Trimming cost V 3 bases and J 0 bases; bases outside gene matches: 8. The DNA read from the CDR3 is TGCAGTGCTAGCAACCTACTAGCGAACTCCTACGAG. Translated, it gives CSASNLLANSYE. The whole CDR3 protein is CSASNLLANSYEQYF.

Of note for this clone: The read terminates 3 residues ahead of where the CDR3 ends, so the germline J gene completes it. The chain links TRBV5-1 to TRBJ2-5; TRBD1 matches 9 bases. This CDR3 is 14 amino acids long. Germline V lookup: CDR1 SGHRS, CDR2 YFSETQ. Trimming at V came to 4 bases and at J to 5 bases, leaving 6 bases not matched to a gene. The CDR3 region is CASSPGQGSETQYF. Partial CDR3 DNA: TGCGCCAGCAGCCCGGGACAGGGATCCGAGACC.

Comment on this clone: The sequenced fragment ends 3 residues before the CDR3 boundary, so the rest is inferred from the germline J gene. The V gene is TRBV20-1, the J gene TRBJ1-1; TRBD1 might be the D (5 bases). This CDR3 has 13 amino acids. Looked up from germline, CDR1 is DFQATT and CDR2 is SNEGSKA (reference sequence). The V end lost 6 bases, the J end lost 7 bases, and 18 bases lay between the germline ends. This chain's CDR3 is CSAPRQSQGEAFF. The CDR3 DNA, read in part, is TGCAGTGCCCCCCGACAGTCCCAAGGTGAA.

For this clone: The read ends 3 residues shy of where the CDR3 ends; the end is completed using the germline J gene. The gene calls are TRBV7-3 and TRBJ2-1; D is perhaps TRBD2 (6 bases). CDR1 and CDR2 (germline): SGHTA, FQGTGA. CDR3 length equals 17 residues. V was pared by 1 base and J by 3 bases, with 16 bases between. CDR3 DNA (partial): TGTGCCAGCAGCTTAATACCCAGGGTAGCGGTCTACAATGAG. Translating gives CASSLIPRVAVYNE. The CDR3, in full, reads CASSLIPRVAVYNEQFF.

A remark on this clone: From the germline J gene comes the end of the CDR3, since the read stops 3 residues before it. V and J are TRBV7-9 and TRBJ1-1; D gene unclear. CDR3 length: 15 residues. From germline, CDR1 is SEHNR and CDR2 FQNEAQ (reference sequence). Incomplete CDR3 DNA: TGTGCCAGCAGCTCCCAAATATTCTCAGACGGGGAA. Translation gives CASSSQIFSDGE. The full CDR3 sequence reads CASSSQIFSDGEAFF.

Turning to this clone: The read halts 3 residues ahead of the CDR3 end, with the missing end drawn from the germline J gene. The V and J genes are TRBV12-5 and TRBJ1-1, with 8 bases lining up with TRBD1. Unmatched junction bases numbered 0, after V lost 6 bases and J lost 3 bases. This CDR3 region has 12 residues. CDR1 is LGHNT, CDR2 FRNRAP, per germline. This CDR3 is CASGTGDTEAFF. CDR3 DNA, as far as it was read: TGTGCTAGTGGGACAGGGGACACTGAA.